The table lists the clone carrying this T cell receptor (beta chain) with a few counts. Its matching antigen is unknown. CDR3 length equals 18 residues. Germline assignment: CDR1 KGHSH and CDR2 LQKENI. The V gene end was trimmed by 3 bases and the J gene end by 4 bases; junction bases not matched to a gene: 13. The sample belongs to a study of identical twins. General observations from the study: Findings came from cross-sectional statistics, without long-term follow-up of donors. With abundant cord blood beta clonotypes, insertions were fewer; memory repertoires showed no such pattern.

With template switching, a universal primer site was added, and the cDNA carried unique molecular identifiers. TCRdb re-called the 5' RACE reads with MiXCR, one entry per CDR3 protein. The data show approximately 500,000 distinct CDR3 sequences, 12% to 15% seen once. This same sample was also taken into another study, of yellow fever vaccine responses in identical twins.

Sequenced input: CD4+ T cells sorted from blood. The receptor comes from a woman aged 18 to 35 in good health. The J gene is TRBJ2-7, the V gene TRBV18; 12 bases match TRBD1. The CDR3 nucleotides are TGTGCCAGCTCACCGAGTGTTACGGGACAGGGGGCGATTTACGAGCAGTACGTC. Translation: CASSPSVTGQGAIYEQYV.